The sample holds many counts of the clone carrying this T cell receptor (beta chain). The antigen is undetermined. The sample comes from a study of identical twins. Study outcomes and limitations: Insertions were fewer in abundant cord blood beta clonotypes, whereas memory repertoires showed none of this pattern. Low generation-probability sequences were in excess among twin-shared out-of-frame alpha sequences.

TCRdb redid the calling of the 5' RACE reads with MiXCR, one entry per CDR3 protein. This sample has 200,000 to 250,000 distinct CDR3 sequences, with roughly 7% found just once. This CDR3 has 15 residues. Germline CDR1 MNHEY, CDR2 SVGAGI. V was trimmed by 4 bases and J by 6 bases, leaving 18 bases between them. Healthy Caucasians, and only they, were the donors. A further study also used this sample, focusing on yellow fever vaccine responses in identical twins.

This chain joins TRBV6-5 and TRBJ1-1; tentatively, D is TRBD1 (6 bases). The source material was memory (CD45RO+) T cells sorted from blood. The source is a woman between 18 and 29 years old in good health. DNA of the CDR3: TGTGCCAGCAGTTCCGGGACATCGCCTATTCCTGAAGCTTTCTTT. The encoded protein is CASSSGTSPIPEAFF.